This T cell receptor (beta chain) was identified in a study of OX40 agonist ivuxolimab in advanced cancers. Study summary: As their treatment, patients were administered ivuxolimab, an agonistic anti-OX40 (CD134) antibody. Of mixed ages from about 20 to 80 and averaging roughly 60 years, the group was about 86% male.

Clones were sequenced by immunoSEQ multiplex PCR, and TCRdb holds only the in-frame ones, with some missing. This table holds some 100,000 clones, less than 95% found once. Study conclusions and caveats: There was clonal expansion of CD4+ and CD8+ blood T cells by week 6 at 0.1 to 3.0 mg/kg. The antigens recognized by the expanded peripheral T cells, that is their antigen specificity, were not determined.

This CDR3 comprises 13 residues. Germline V gene sequence: CDR1 SNHLY, CDR2 FYNNEI. V was cut by 1 base and J by 0 bases, with 3 bases left in between. As concerns this clone: What it binds is not known.

This receptor was obtained from an adult with an advanced solid tumor such as melanoma, head and neck, liver or kidney cancer. This chain joins TRBV2 and TRBJ1-2; D is undetermined. The input for sequencing was CD4+ or CD8+ T cells sorted from blood, taken in a trial of the OX40 agonist ivuxolimab. CDR3 sequence (DNA): TGTGCCAGCAGTGAAGACACTAACTATGGCTACACCTTC. Translating it yields CASSEDTNYGYTF.